This TCR beta chain was observed in a study of blood T cell repertoires in COVID-19. The overall study: Sites across the United States, Italy and Spain contributed samples from acute and convalescent COVID-19. The cDNA or gDNA used as material had been derived from T cells, B-cell-depleted T cells, or PBMCs.

Seattle cases were enrolled at active infection and followed longitudinally. Germline CDR1 is SEHNR and CDR2 is FQNEAQ (reference sequence). CDR3 length: 16 residues. Trimming at V came to 11 bases and at J to 2 bases, leaving 15 bases not matched to a gene. In the authors' methods: How many nucleated cells were present was estimated from reference gene primer amplification. The assay was immunoSEQ multiplex PCR, and TCRdb's table has in-frame clones only and misses some. That table is the source of V, J and clone size, and D and trimming were worked out from the DNA. The profile shows 300,000 to 400,000 clones, roughly 90% of them singletons.

The chain recombines TRBV7-9 with TRBJ2-3; 8 nucleotides match TRBD2. The TCR sequence derives from a woman aged 65 to 85 with COVID-19, enrolled during active disease. The sample consisted of peripheral blood. CDR3 nucleotide sequence: TGTGCCTTTACTCGGGGGGGCCCTACCGACACAGATACGCAGTATTTT. Translating gives CAFTRGGPTDTDTQYF.